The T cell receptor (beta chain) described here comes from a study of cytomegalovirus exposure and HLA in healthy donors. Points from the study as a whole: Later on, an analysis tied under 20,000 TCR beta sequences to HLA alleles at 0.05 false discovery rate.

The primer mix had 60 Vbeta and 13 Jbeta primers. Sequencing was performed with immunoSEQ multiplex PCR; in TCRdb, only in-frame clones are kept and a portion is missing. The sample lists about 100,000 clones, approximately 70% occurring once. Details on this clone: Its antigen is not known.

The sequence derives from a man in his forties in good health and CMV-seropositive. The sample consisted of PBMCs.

The chain's CDR3 is CASSQNTDTQYF. In nucleotides, the CDR3 is TGTGCCAGCAGTCAAAACACAGATACGCAGTATTTT. The chain has TRBV6-5 and TRBJ2-3; D is unresolved. V was trimmed by 5 bases and J by 2 bases, leaving 5 bases between them. CDR3 length: 12 residues. The germline V gene has CDR1 MNHEY and CDR2 SVGAGI.